These 20 T cell receptor beta chains share one sample of origin, sequenced in a study of T cells in Graves' hyperthyroidism and ophthalmopathy. TCR beta CDR3 region amplification was performed from RNA transcripts. TCR CDR3 regions were first amplified by RT-PCR with HTBI primers. Via MiXCR, TCRdb re-called the multiplex PCR reads, giving one row per CDR3 protein. The data show hundreds of thousands of distinct CDR3 sequences, more than 12% seen once. Sequenced material: blood. The source of these receptors is a woman aged 45 to 65 with Graves' ophthalmopathy.

The rearrangement joins TRBV18 to TRBJ2-5; 13 bases are a match to TRBD2. The CDR3 runs to 15 residues. The ends lost 4 bases at V and 6 bases at J; junction bases unmatched: 5. The germline V gene has CDR1 KGHSH and CDR2 LQKENI. The CDR3 DNA sequence: TGTGCCAGCTCACGAAGGACTAGCGGGAGCCAGACCCAGTACTTC. Its protein is CASSRRTSGSQTQYF. The variable domain in full, with the rest retrieved from reference TRBV18 and TRBJ2-5, is NAGVMQNPRHLVRRRGQEARLRCSPMKGHSHVYWYRQLPEEGLKFMVYLQKENIIDESGMPKERFSAEFPKEGPSILRIQQVVRGDSAAYFCASSRRTSGSQTQYFGPGTRLLVL.

At least ten counts were recorded for this clonotype. The chain couples TRBV18 to TRBJ2-3, with D unclear. V was pared by 2 bases and J by 2 bases, with 5 bases between. This CDR3 is 13 amino acids long. Germline lookup yields CDR1 KGHSH and CDR2 LQKENI. Here the CDR3 reads CASSPVFTDTQYF. The DNA of the CDR3 is TGTGCCAGCTCACCAGTCTTCACAGATACGCAGTATTTT.

This clonotype was recorded many times. This chain uses TRBV18 with TRBJ2-7; 8 positions agree with TRBD2. Germline V CDR1 and CDR2: KGHSH, LQKENI. The CDR3 loop spans 15 amino acids. With 1 base clipped from V and 4 bases from J, the junction kept 6 bases outside the gene matches. CDR3 region: CASSPRSAGEYEQYF. DNA of the CDR3: TGTGCCAGCTCACCACGGTCAGCGGGAGAGTACGAGCAGTACTTC. Using reference TRBV18 and TRBJ2-7 for the parts outside the CDR3, the full variable domain is NAGVMQNPRHLVRRRGQEARLRCSPMKGHSHVYWYRQLPEEGLKFMVYLQKENIIDESGMPKERFSAEFPKEGPSILRIQQVVRGDSAAYFCASSPRSAGEYEQYFGPGTRLTVT.

This clonotype was counted many times. V usage is TRBV20-1 and J usage is TRBJ2-7; D gene ambiguous. This CDR3 has 13 amino acids. V gave up 4 bases and J gave up 0 bases, with 10 bases separating them. The germline V gene has CDR1 DFQATT and CDR2 SNEGSKA (reference sequence). The CDR3 nucleotides are TGCAGTGCTAAAACGGGCATCTCCTACGAGCAGTACTTC. Translated, it gives CSAKTGISYEQYF.

There are a few counts of this clonotype. This chain uses TRBV12-3 or TRBV12-4 with TRBJ1-5, with a weak D call TRBD1 (6 bases). The CDR3 length is 15 residues. V was trimmed by 6 bases and J by 0 bases, leaving 12 bases between them. DNA for the CDR3: TGTGCCAGCAGAATGGGACACACTAGCAATCAGCCCCAGCATTTT. Translated, it gives CASRMGHTSNQPQHF.

The chain carries TRBV28 and TRBJ1-1; D not certain. The germline gives CDR1 MDHEN, CDR2 SYDVKM. The CDR3 extends over 11 amino acids. Trimming took off 3 bases at V and 7 bases at J, with 6 bases between the two ends. CDR3 loop: CASSLNDEAFF. The CDR3 nucleotides read TGTGCCAGCAGTTTGAACGATGAAGCTTTCTTT.

There are many counts of this clonotype. V and J are TRBV20-1 and TRBJ1-1, with unresolved D. The CDR3 loop spans 11 amino acids. Germline CDR1 and CDR2: DFQATT and SNEGSKA (reference sequence). Trimming removed 5 bases from V and 12 bases from J, with 16 bases in between. Here the CDR3 DNA reads TGCAGTGCTTTTAGCCCCGTAGGTTCTTTCTTT. Its translation: CSAFSPVGSFF.

The chain recombines TRBV24-1 with TRBJ2-5, with D possibly matching TRBD1 (6 bases). The V and J ends lost 4 bases and 3 bases respectively, with 11 bases between them. From germline, CDR1 is KGHDR and CDR2 SFDVKD. CDR3 size: 14 residues. CDR3 DNA: TGTGCCACCAGTGAGCCGGACAGTAAAGAGACCCAGTACTTC. Protein sequence: CATSEPDSKETQYF.

This clonotype was recorded many times. The genes are TRBV27 and TRBJ2-3, with 9 bases lining up with TRBD2. CDR3 length equals 14 residues. With 6 bases clipped from V and 7 bases from J, the junction kept 8 bases outside the gene matches. The V gene's germline CDR1 is MNHEY and CDR2 SMNVEV (reference sequence). The chain's CDR3 is CASRLSGRGNTQYF. The CDR3 region has the DNA TGTGCCAGCAGACTTAGCGGGAGAGGGAATACGCAGTATTTT.

This clonotype was counted at least ten times. The chain uses TRBV7-3 and TRBJ2-3; possible D gene TRBD1, 6 bases. The CDR3 consists of 18 residues. Trimming cost V 4 bases and J 2 bases, with 22 bases left between them. Germline CDR1 and CDR2: SGHTA and FQGTGA. CDR3 nucleotides: TGTGCCAGCAGCTCGGGGAAAGCCACGGACAGTCCCACAGATACGCAGTATTTT. This translates into CASSSGKATDSPTDTQYF.

V is TRBV4-2 and J is TRBJ2-7; 11 bases align to TRBD1. The junction had 13 bases not matched to a gene; V was cut back by 4 bases and J by 5 bases. The V gene's germline CDR1 is LGHNA and CDR2 YNFKEQ. This CDR3 region has 17 residues. This chain's CDR3 is CASSRKLLPGQGDEQYF. CDR3 sequence (DNA): TGTGCCAGCAGCCGAAAACTCCTGCCGGGACAGGGGGACGAGCAGTACTTC.

The sample holds many counts of this clonotype. The CDR3, as DNA: TGTGCCAGCAGCCCACCATGGGCAGGATCCTACGAGCAGTACTTC. Encoded protein: CASSPPWAGSYEQYF. The chain joins TRBV11-3 to TRBJ2-7, with unresolved D. CDR3 length: 15 residues. Germline loops: CDR1 SGHNT, CDR2 YENEEA. V shed 5 bases and J shed 1 base, with 15 bases lying between them.

This clonotype was seen at least ten times. The gene calls are TRBV20-1 and TRBJ2-3, with D tentatively TRBD2 (5 bases). The CDR3 covers 12 residues. Germline-derived CDR1 and CDR2 are DFQATT and SNEGSKA (reference sequence). Trimming removed 7 bases at V and 0 bases at J, with 8 bases between. The DNA for the CDR3 is TGCAGTGTGAGGGTCAGCACAGATACGCAGTATTTT. Its translation: CSVRVSTDTQYF.

The J gene is TRBJ2-5, the V gene TRBV20-1; 16 nucleotides agree with TRBD2. Germline trimming cut 0 bases from V and 5 bases from J; bases unmatched to any gene: 3. Germline CDR1 is DFQATT and CDR2 is SNEGSKA (reference sequence). The CDR3 runs 16 residues. This CDR3 is CSARDGTSGRVETQYF. DNA for the CDR3: TGCAGTGCTAGAGATGGGACTAGCGGGAGGGTCGAGACCCAGTACTTC.

This clonotype showed up just a few times. A much larger clone sits a single nucleotide away, making a read error possible. The rearrangement uses TRBV13 and TRBJ2-1; D possibly corresponds to TRBD2 (6 bases). CDR1 and CDR2 (germline): PRHDT, FYEKMQ (reference sequence). CDR3 length: 16 amino acids. Written as DNA, the CDR3 is TGTGCCACCAGCAGAGGTCTTGGGGGGAGGTCCAATGAGCAGTTCTTC. Translating it yields CATSRGLGGRSNEQFF.

This clonotype was counted ten times or more. The chain links TRBV2 to TRBJ2-3; a possible D gene is TRBD2 (5 bases). Per germline, CDR1 SNHLY and CDR2 FYNNEI. CDR3 length equals 13 residues. Trimming shortened V by 8 bases and J by 6 bases, and 15 bases separated the two germline ends. The CDR3 sequence is CASGSESRDTQYF. Written as DNA, the CDR3 is TGTGCCAGCGGTAGCGAGTCCAGGGATACGCAGTATTTT.

This clonotype appeared a few times. The V and J genes are TRBV6-1 and TRBJ2-1; 8 bases agree with TRBD2. This CDR3 is built from 14 residues. Germline CDR1 is MNHNS and CDR2 is SASEGT. Losses at the gene ends were 7 bases for V and 2 bases for J; bases not matched to a gene: 4. This CDR3 reads CASTGGSPYNEQFF. In DNA form, the CDR3 reads TGTGCCAGCACGGGAGGGTCCCCCTACAATGAGCAGTTCTTC.

This clonotype showed up many times. This chain links TRBV28 with TRBJ2-7, with D perhaps matching TRBD1 or TRBD2 (5 bases each). With 5 bases removed from V and 2 bases from J, the gap between germline ends came to 19 bases. This CDR3 comprises 16 residues. Germline V gene data show CDR1 as MDHEN and CDR2 as SYDVKM. The CDR3, as DNA: TGTGCCAGCAGTACCAAATATTGGGACCCTACCTACGAGCAGTACTTC. Translation gives CASSTKYWDPTYEQYF. The whole variable domain, filled in from reference TRBV28 and TRBJ2-7, reads DVKVTQSSRYLVKRTGEKVFLECVQDMDHENMFWYRQDPGLGLRLIYFSYDVKMKEKGDIPEGYSVSREKKERFSLILESASTNQTSMYLCASSTKYWDPTYEQYFGPGTRLTVT.

In this sample, this clonotype turned up many times. The chain couples TRBV20-1 to TRBJ2-3; 13 bases agree with TRBD2. The CDR3 contains 16 residues. With 3 bases clipped from V and 4 bases from J, the junction kept 7 bases outside the gene matches. Germline assignment: CDR1 DFQATT and CDR2 SNEGSKA (reference sequence). The CDR3 DNA is TGCAGTGCTAGGGGGTTCGGACTAGCGGGGGCAGATACGCAGTATTTT. Amino acids: CSARGFGLAGADTQYF.

This clonotype was counted a few times. The chain carries TRBV27 and TRBJ1-4; D is ambiguous. Trimming cost V 2 bases and J 6 bases, with 7 bases left between them. The germline gives CDR1 MNHEY, CDR2 SMNVEV (reference sequence). This CDR3 is built from 13 residues. CDR3 region: CASSLMWDEKLFF. In nucleotides, the CDR3 is TGTGCCAGCAGTTTAATGTGGGATGAAAAACTGTTTTTT.